Below are 12 T cell receptor beta chains sequenced from a single sample in a study of cytomegalovirus exposure and HLA in healthy donors. Measured with immunoSEQ multiplex PCR; TCRdb has only the in-frame clones, and not every one. Of about 110,000 clones in the sample, around 89% were seen once. The specimen was PBMCs. Every receptor here comes from a woman aged 18 to 35 in good health and CMV-seropositive.

The rearrangement uses TRBV2 and TRBJ2-7, with TRBD2 identical over 11 bases. V gave up 8 bases and J gave up 3 bases; unmatched junction bases: 6. CDR1 is SNHLY and CDR2 is FYNNEI in the germline V gene. CDR3 length: 14 residues. Here the CDR3 DNA reads TGTGCCAGCGGGGGACTAGCGGAACTCTACGAGCAGTACGTC. Its translation: CASGGLAELYEQYV.

The chain is built from TRBV27 and TRBJ2-2; TRBD1 agrees at 7 bases. The J segment lost 0 bases and the V segment lost 3 bases, leaving 1 base of the junction unmatched. Germline CDR1 reads MNHEY; CDR2 reads SMNVEV (reference sequence). The CDR3 runs 15 residues. The CDR3 is CASSFGTANTGELFF. CDR3 in DNA: TGTGCCAGCAGTTTTGGGACAGCGAACACCGGGGAGCTGTTTTTT.

This chain joins TRBV19 and TRBJ2-7; perhaps TRBD1 as D (6 bases). Germline V CDR1 and CDR2: LNHDA, SQIVND (reference sequence). The CDR3 has 16 residues. The ends were cut back, 3 bases at V and 5 bases at J, with 20 bases in the middle. Here the CDR3 reads CASSIGLTGKFDEQYF. CDR3 DNA: TGTGCCAGTAGTATCGGTTTAACAGGGAAGTTTGACGAGCAGTACTTC.

This chain joins TRBV7-6 and TRBJ1-5; perhaps TRBD1 as D (6 bases). V gave up 5 bases and J gave up 7 bases, with 15 bases separating them. The germline V gene encodes CDR1 SGHVS and CDR2 FNYEAQ. The CDR3 sequence is 14 residues long. The DNA of the CDR3 is TGTGCCAGCAGCCCCGGGAGGGGGTACCAGCCCCAGCATTTT. It translates to CASSPGRGYQPQHF.

This clone has a single count. For the CDR3, the DNA is TGTGCTAGTGGTTTGGGTGGGGCTTACACTGAAGCTTTCTTT. Translated, it gives CASGLGGAYTEAFF. The chain combines TRBV12-5 with TRBJ1-1; a possible D gene is TRBD1 (5 bases). This CDR3 has 14 amino acids. V lost 1 base and J lost 3, with 9 bases in between. Germline V gives CDR1 LGHNT, CDR2 FRNRAP. The variable domain in full, completed from reference TRBV12-5 and TRBJ1-1, reads DARVTQTPRHKVTEMGQEVTMRCQPILGHNTVFWYRQTMMQGLELLAYFRNRAPLDDSGMPKDRFSAEMPDATLATLKIQPSEPRDSAVYFCASGLGGAYTEAFFGQGTRLTVV.

The J gene is TRBJ2-7, the V gene TRBV28, with D tentatively TRBD1 (5 bases). The CDR3 is made up of 12 amino acids. The germline gives CDR1 MDHEN, CDR2 SYDVKM. Between the trimmed V and J ends, which lost 5 bases and 6 bases, there was a span of 11 bases. The chain's CDR3 is CASSVGEGEQYV. CDR3 DNA sequence: TGTGCCAGCAGTGTAGGGGAAGGCGAGCAGTACGTC.

V usage is TRBV27 and J usage is TRBJ1-5, with unresolved D. In germline, CDR1 is MNHEY, CDR2 SMNVEV (reference sequence). This CDR3 is built from 14 residues. Between the trimmed V and J ends, which lost 2 bases and 6 bases, there was a span of 11 bases. The CDR3 sequence is CASSLNRGGQPQHF. The CDR3 bases are TGTGCCAGCAGTTTAAACCGGGGAGGTCAGCCCCAGCATTTT.

This chain links TRBV7-8 with TRBJ1-1; D is perhaps TRBD1 (5 bases). Germline V gene sequence: CDR1 SGHVS, CDR2 FQNEAQ. The germline V and J ends were trimmed by 0 bases and 1 base, with 9 bases remaining between them. The length of the CDR3 is 15 residues. Written as DNA, the CDR3 is TGTGCCAGCAGCTTAGCCCCAAGGGGGAACACTGAAGCTTTCTTT. Protein sequence: CASSLAPRGNTEAFF.

The rearrangement links TRBV10-2 to TRBJ2-5; 9 bases line up with TRBD2. The length of the CDR3 is 17 residues. The ends lost 3 bases at V and 5 bases at J; junction bases unmatched: 13. Per germline, CDR1 WSHSY and CDR2 SAAADI. CDR3 coding DNA: TGCGCCAGCAGTGATCTGGGGCGGGGGGGCTTTCAGGAGACCCAGTACTTC. Its protein is CASSDLGRGGFQETQYF.

This clone was found a few times. The CDR3 DNA is TGTGCCAGCAGCGTGACGCAGGGGGTGACAGATACGCAGTATTTT. It is translated as CASSVTQGVTDTQYF. The chain links TRBV9 to TRBJ2-3; 7 bases align to TRBD1. V lost 2 bases, J lost 3 bases, and 6 bases stayed unmatched. The CDR3 spans 15 residues. Germline V gene lookup returns CDR1 SGDLS and CDR2 YYNGEE.

This chain links TRBV28 with TRBJ1-2; tentatively, D is TRBD1 (5 bases). Germline V CDR1 and CDR2: MDHEN, SYDVKM. The CDR3 consists of 15 residues. The ends were cut back, 3 bases at V and 3 bases at J, with 14 bases in the middle. The CDR3 region has the DNA TGTGCCAGCAGTTTGGGGCCGGGGGATTACTATGGCTACACCTTC. Translated, it gives CASSLGPGDYYGYTF.

The chain couples TRBV18 to TRBJ2-2; the D gene is possibly TRBD1 (6 bases). There are 18 residues in the CDR3. CDR1 KGHSH and CDR2 LQKENI come from the germline V gene. V gave up 3 bases and J gave up 6 bases, with 23 bases separating them. CDR3 nucleotide sequence: TGTGCCAGCTCACCTCCAGACAGGTACCTGGCTAGTGCCGGGGAGCTGTTTTTT. It codes for CASSPPDRYLASAGELFF.